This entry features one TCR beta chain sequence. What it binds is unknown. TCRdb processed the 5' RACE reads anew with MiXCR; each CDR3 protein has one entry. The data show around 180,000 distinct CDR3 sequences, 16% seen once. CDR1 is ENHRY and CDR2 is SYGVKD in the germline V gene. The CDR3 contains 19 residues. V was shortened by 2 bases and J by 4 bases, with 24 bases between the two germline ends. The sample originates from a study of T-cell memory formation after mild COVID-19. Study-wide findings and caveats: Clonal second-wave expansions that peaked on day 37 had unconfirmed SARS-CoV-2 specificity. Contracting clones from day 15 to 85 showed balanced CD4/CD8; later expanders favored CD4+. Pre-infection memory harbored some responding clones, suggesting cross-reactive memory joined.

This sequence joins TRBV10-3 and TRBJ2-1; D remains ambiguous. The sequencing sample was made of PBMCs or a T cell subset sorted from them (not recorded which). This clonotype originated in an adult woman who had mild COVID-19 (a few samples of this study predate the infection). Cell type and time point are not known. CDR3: CAISEVKFRTASGYNEQFF. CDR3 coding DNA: TGTGCCATCAGTGAGGTTAAGTTTCGAACAGCCTCGGGTTACAATGAGCAGTTCTTC.